These 17 T cell receptor beta chains originate from one sample sequenced in a study of T cell clonotyping in hematopoietic cell transplantation. Some clones are missing from TCRdb's copy, which holds only in-frame ones; the method was immunoSEQ multiplex PCR. There are 5,000 to 6,500 clones in the sample; just under 80% occur only once, and over 30% lies in the top ten. Sequences were derived from peripheral blood mononuclear cells, sampled 180 days after allogeneic stem cell transplant. The receptors shown here come from a male patient between 65 and 85 years old who had an allogeneic stem cell transplant from an unrelated donor, so T cells may come from the graft donor. Some clones in this sample may be carry-over from other donors' samples.

The chain employs TRBV6-5 and TRBJ2-7, with 10 positions matching TRBD2. Looked up from germline, CDR1 is MNHEY and CDR2 is SVGAGI. The CDR3 has 13 residues. V was clipped by 7 bases and J by 6 bases; unmatched bases: 6. The CDR3 here is CASTSGSVREQYF. The CDR3 bases are TGTGCCAGCACTAGCGGGAGCGTGCGCGAGCAGTACTTC.

This sequence joins TRBV5-4 and TRBJ2-1; D not resolved. V was cut by 2 bases and J by 1 base, with 7 bases left in between. The CDR3 sequence is 14 residues long. Per germline, CDR1 SGHNT and CDR2 YYREEE (reference sequence). CDR3 residues: CASSFEISYNEQFF. The CDR3 nucleotides are TGTGCCAGCAGCTTCGAAATATCCTACAATGAGCAGTTCTTC. Using reference TRBV5-4 and TRBJ2-1 for the parts outside the CDR3, the full variable domain is ETGVTQSPTHLIKTRGQQVTLRCSSQSGHNTVSWYQQALGQGPQFIFQYYREEENGRGNFPPRFSGLQFPNYSSELNVNALELDDSALYLCASSFEISYNEQFFGPGTRLTVL.

The chain couples TRBV5-1 to TRBJ1-2; D gene unclear. Germline V gene data show CDR1 as SGHRS and CDR2 as YFSETQ. Trimming cost V 3 bases and J 8 bases, with 14 bases left between them. The CDR3 sequence is 13 residues long. This CDR3 reads CASSSTGPDGYTF. The CDR3 DNA follows: TGCGCCAGCAGCTCGACGGGCCCAGACGGCTACACCTTC. The entire variable domain, with the rest obtained from reference TRBV5-1 and TRBJ1-2, is as follows: KAGVTQTPRYLIKTRGQQVTLSCSPISGHRSVSWYQQTPGQGLQFLFEYFSETQRNKGNFPGRFSGRQFSNSRSEMNVSTLELGDSALYLCASSSTGPDGYTFGSGTRLTVV.

V is TRBV11-3 and J is TRBJ2-3; tentative D call: TRBD1 (6 bases). CDR3 length: 14 residues. Germline-derived CDR1 and CDR2 are SGHNT and YENEEA. The V end was cut by 5 bases, the J end by 0 bases, with 9 bases between. CDR3 nucleotide sequence: TGTGCCAGCAGCCCAGGGACAAGCACAGATACGCAGTATTTT. Protein product: CASSPGTSTDTQYF.

This clone was seen a few times. This rearrangement joins TRBV5-7 to TRBJ2-7, with D tentatively TRBD1 (6 bases). TRBV5-7 is filed as an ORF, its function uncertain. V shed 4 bases and J shed 4 bases, with 18 bases lying between them. There are 15 residues in the CDR3. CDR3 DNA: TGTGCCAGCAGCCCATCACGACAGGACCCGTACGAGCAGTACTTC. Translated: CASSPSRQDPYEQYF.

The chain links TRBV6-1 to TRBJ1-5, with no clear D. CDR1 is MNHNS, CDR2 SASEGT, per germline. The ends were cut back, 5 bases at V and 0 bases at J, with 11 bases in the middle. This CDR3 contains 15 residues. The CDR3 protein is CASSLKWDSNQPQHF. The CDR3 DNA reads TGTGCCAGCAGTTTAAAGTGGGATAGCAATCAGCCCCAGCATTTT.

The chain has TRBV5-6 and TRBJ2-7; 8 bases are shared with TRBD2. There are 17 residues in the CDR3. Germline loops: CDR1 SGHDT, CDR2 YYEEEE. V was pared by 0 bases and J by 5 bases, with 13 bases of the junction left unmatched. For the CDR3, the DNA is TGTGCCAGCAGCTTGGAACCGACTACGACGGGGGGGGACGAGCAGTACTTC. Protein product: CASSLEPTTTGGDEQYF.

The V call is TRBV7-2, the J call TRBJ2-3, with D tentatively TRBD1 (6 bases). CDR1 is SGHTA, CDR2 FQGNSA, per germline. The CDR3 sequence is 15 residues long. V dropped 5 bases and J dropped 2 bases, with 14 bases sitting between them. The CDR3 DNA reads TGTGCCAGCAGCGAACAGGGTACTTCCACAGATACGCAGTATTTT. It codes for CASSEQGTSTDTQYF. Based on the CDR3 plus reference TRBV7-2 and TRBJ2-3, the full variable domain is GAGVSQSPSNKVTEKGKDVELRCDPISGHTALYWYRQSLGQGLEFLIYFQGNSAPDKSGLPSDRFSAERTGGSVSTLTIQRTQQEDSAVYLCASSEQGTSTDTQYFGPGTRLTVL.

The chain is built from TRBV19 and TRBJ2-1, with TRBD2 as a possible D gene (6 bases). The V end lost 4 bases, the J end lost 6 bases, and 19 bases lay between the germline ends. Germline values: CDR1 LNHDA, CDR2 SQIVND (reference sequence). The CDR3 covers 16 residues. CDR3 nucleotides: TGTGCCAGTAGTAAGTATCGGGACTCCTCCGGCAATGAGCAGTTCTTC. It codes for CASSKYRDSSGNEQFF.

The chain is built from TRBV6-6 and TRBJ2-5, with 9 nucleotides matching TRBD1. From germline, CDR1 is MNHNY and CDR2 SVGAGI (reference sequence). The CDR3 length is 14 residues. V shed 7 bases and J 4 bases; nucleotides not matched to a gene: 7. For the CDR3, the DNA is TGTGCCAGCATCAACTTACAGGGGGCAGAGACCCAGTACTTC. This translates into CASINLQGAETQYF.

The J gene is TRBJ2-7, the V gene TRBV7-6; D gene uncertain. Germline V gene data show CDR1 as SGHVS and CDR2 as FNYEAQ. The CDR3 extends over 13 amino acids. Trimming pared 5 bases from V and 3 bases from J, leaving 11 bases between. In DNA form, the CDR3 reads TGTGCCAGCAGCCTCACAGTTAACTACGAGCAGTACTTC. Protein product: CASSLTVNYEQYF. Drawing the rest from reference TRBV7-6 and TRBJ2-7, the complete variable domain is GAGVSQSPRYKVTKRGQDVALRCDPISGHVSLYWYRQALGQGPEFLTYFNYEAQQDKSGLPNDRFSAERPEGSISTLTIQRTEQRDSAMYRCASSLTVNYEQYFGPGTRLTVT.

This sequence joins TRBV19 and TRBJ2-2, with D perhaps TRBD2 (6 bases). Germline loops: CDR1 LNHDA, CDR2 SQIVND (reference sequence). The CDR3 totals 17 residues. V lost 6 bases, J lost 4 bases, and 21 bases lay in between. The DNA for the CDR3 is TGTGCCAGTAGCGAAGACCCCCTAGCGTACTCCACCGGGGAGCTGTTTTTT. Protein: CASSEDPLAYSTGELFF. Full variable domain (rest looked up from reference TRBV19 and TRBJ2-2): DGGITQSPKYLFRKEGQNVTLSCEQNLNHDAMYWYRQDPGQGLRLIYYSQIVNDFQKGDIAEGYSVSREKKESFPLTVTSAQKNPTAFYLCASSEDPLAYSTGELFFGEGSRLTVL.

The CDR3 DNA is TGTGCCAGCAGTCCCACACAGGGGGCTTGGGATACGCAGTATTTT. Translating it yields CASSPTQGAWDTQYF. The chain recombines TRBV28 with TRBJ2-3; 9 bases line up with TRBD1. CDR1 MDHEN and CDR2 SYDVKM come from the germline V gene. After removal of 5 bases from V and 6 bases from J, the junction contained 9 bases not matched to a gene. The CDR3 contains 15 residues.

This chain links TRBV19 with TRBJ2-7, with D possibly matching TRBD1 (5 bases). CDR3 length: 15 amino acids. CDR1 LNHDA and CDR2 SQIVND come from the germline V gene (reference sequence). Trimming removed 3 bases at V and 3 bases at J, with 15 bases between. CDR3 in DNA: TGTGCCAGTAGTATGGGGCACACCTTCTTCTACGAGCAGTACTTC. Translating it yields CASSMGHTFFYEQYF.

The V and J genes are TRBV2 and TRBJ1-2, with D possibly matching TRBD1 (5 bases). Trimming pared 11 bases from V and 1 base from J, leaving 11 bases between. CDR3 length: 12 residues. The V gene's germline CDR1 is SNHLY and CDR2 FYNNEI. The CDR3 DNA is TGTGCCGGGGGGGAAGTTAACTATGGCTACACCTTC. It specifies CAGGEVNYGYTF.

The chain is built from TRBV4-2 and TRBJ2-7; D is possibly TRBD2 (5 bases). The V gene lost 0 bases and the J gene lost 2 bases, with 17 bases spanning the gap. The CDR3 runs 17 residues. Germline CDR1 and CDR2: LGHNA and YNFKEQ. The CDR3 nucleotides are TGTGCCAGCAGCCAAGATGGCGGGCATTTCCTCGCCTACGAGCAGTACTTC. As protein: CASSQDGGHFLAYEQYF.

This clone was seen a handful of times. The chain is built from TRBV2 and TRBJ1-3; the match to TRBD1 covers 8 bases. The CDR3 contains 14 residues. Germline CDR1 SNHLY, CDR2 FYNNEI. Trimming at V came to 7 bases and at J to 2 bases, leaving 4 bases not matched to a gene. CDR3 loop: CASTADRAGNTIYF. CDR3 sequence (DNA): TGTGCCAGCACCGCGGACAGGGCTGGAAACACCATATATTTT.